A selection of T cell receptor beta chains follows, all from one sample in a study of CXCR3-negative and CXCR3-positive naive CD8 T cells. Reanalyzing the 5' RACE reads, TCRdb keeps one entry per CDR3 protein, without DNA. The clone table shows some 130,000 distinct CDR3 sequences, with the ten largest holding about 0.48%. The sequenced material came from naive CXCR3- CD8+ T cells from blood. The source of these receptors is a human donor in good health. Some clones in this sample may be carry-over from other donors' samples. Both conserved end residues are part of each CDR3.

v_gene: TRBV6-6; j_gene: TRBJ2-1; CDR3aa: CASSTIKWGQGISPIYNEQFF
v_gene: TRBV10-2; j_gene: TRBJ2-7; CDR3aa: CASSDTGQGTYEQYF
v_gene: TRBV12-3/TRBV12-4; j_gene: TRBJ2-5; CDR3aa: CASISAGAETQYF
v_gene: TRBV2; j_gene: TRBJ1-1; CDR3aa: CASLEQMEAFF
v_gene: TRBV27; j_gene: TRBJ2-7; CDR3aa: CASARQETYEQYF
v_gene: TRBV4-1; j_gene: TRBJ2-3; CDR3aa: CASSHPRESGTDTQYF
v_gene: TRBV6-5; j_gene: TRBJ1-2; CDR3aa: CASSYFEGSDGYTF
v_gene: TRBV28; j_gene: TRBJ1-4; CDR3aa: CASSFSRRVEKLFF
v_gene: TRBV4-1; j_gene: TRBJ1-1; CDR3aa: CASSPLHGTGERNTEAFF
v_gene: TRBV29-1; j_gene: TRBJ2-1; CDR3aa: CSVEVAVSSYTEQFF
v_gene: TRBV7-8; j_gene: TRBJ2-3; CDR3aa: CASSSHDGSGTDTQYF
v_gene: TRBV5-5; j_gene: TRBJ1-2; CDR3aa: CASSFGTGNLGYTF
v_gene: TRBV6-5; j_gene: TRBJ2-1; CDR3aa: CASSSGGGTPQFF
v_gene: TRBV4-1; j_gene: TRBJ2-7; CDR3aa: CASSQVPAGLEQYF
v_gene: TRBV21-1; j_gene: TRBJ2-7; CDR3aa: CASSHWDRVRPYEQYF
v_gene: TRBV9; j_gene: TRBJ1-6; CDR3aa: CASSVIEVDSPLHF
v_gene: TRBV4-1; j_gene: TRBJ1-4; CDR3aa: CASSQAGQGEEKLFF
v_gene: TRBV29-1; j_gene: TRBJ2-7; CDR3aa: CSVEGDRDYEQYF
v_gene: TRBV2; j_gene: TRBJ2-2; CDR3aa: CASGLAVGLFF
v_gene: TRBV7-8; j_gene: TRBJ2-5; CDR3aa: CASNKIKQETQYF
v_gene: TRBV5-1; j_gene: TRBJ1-1; CDR3aa: CASSSTGEYTEAFF
v_gene: TRBV6-6; j_gene: TRBJ2-2; CDR3aa: CASEGGTGELFF
v_gene: TRBV4-3; j_gene: TRBJ2-1; CDR3aa: CASSQDPGGPYNEQFF
v_gene: TRBV29-1; j_gene: TRBJ2-3; CDR3aa: CSVGGGLAGDTQYF
v_gene: TRBV7-6; j_gene: TRBJ1-1; CDR3aa: CASSPDRNTETFF
v_gene: TRBV7-8; j_gene: TRBJ2-7; CDR3aa: CASSPRSGGEGPYEQYF
v_gene: TRBV11-2; j_gene: TRBJ2-1; CDR3aa: CASSLGYMVEQFF
v_gene: TRBV4-1; j_gene: TRBJ2-7; CDR3aa: CASSQAGSFYEQYF
v_gene: TRBV27; j_gene: TRBJ2-6; CDR3aa: CASGVLDILPSGANVLTF
v_gene: TRBV21-1; j_gene: TRBJ1-5; CDR3aa: CASSKGQSSNQPQHF
v_gene: TRBV12-3/TRBV12-4; j_gene: TRBJ2-1; CDR3aa: CASKSSGGQYNEQFF
v_gene: TRBV5-6; j_gene: TRBJ2-7; CDR3aa: CASSIGGLGYEQYF
v_gene: TRBV12-3/TRBV12-4; j_gene: TRBJ2-1; CDR3aa: CASRLPRGEQFF
v_gene: TRBV9; j_gene: TRBJ1-1; CDR3aa: CASSIPPGTEAFF
v_gene: TRBV29-1; j_gene: TRBJ2-3; CDR3aa: CSVERHTGRADTQYF
v_gene: TRBV2; j_gene: TRBJ2-5; CDR3aa: CASSEGRGQETQYF
v_gene: TRBV5-1; j_gene: TRBJ2-7; CDR3aa: CASSLVRTTYEQYF
v_gene: TRBV4-3; j_gene: TRBJ2-7; CDR3aa: CASSQEWQDLTYEQYF
v_gene: TRBV7-6; j_gene: TRBJ1-1; CDR3aa: CASSLEPGTNTEAFF
v_gene: TRBV5-1; j_gene: TRBJ2-1; CDR3aa: CASSGGAAHPYNEQFF
v_gene: TRBV2; j_gene: TRBJ2-5; CDR3aa: CASSEPGGGETQYF
v_gene: TRBV7-9; j_gene: TRBJ2-3; CDR3aa: CASSLGLFPDTQYF
v_gene: TRBV20-1; j_gene: TRBJ2-1; CDR3aa: CSARDPFMSGVGLAGVRNEQFF
v_gene: TRBV7-7; j_gene: TRBJ2-1; CDR3aa: CASSLAVGSGNSEQFF
v_gene: TRBV5-4; j_gene: TRBJ2-7; CDR3aa: CASSLEWGTYEQYF
v_gene: TRBV5-5; j_gene: TRBJ2-1; CDR3aa: CASSSGTVLGYEQFF